The present T cell receptor beta chain was sequenced within a study of cytomegalovirus exposure and HLA in healthy donors. Study context: The early release's HLA-typed donors yielded approximately 81 million unique TCRs.

With 60 Vbeta and 13 Jbeta primers, the PCR was carried out. Clones were sequenced by immunoSEQ multiplex PCR, and TCRdb holds only the in-frame ones, with some missing. Of fewer than 150,000 clones in the sample, around 85% are singletons; the top ten hold less than 1.5%. Healthy bone marrow donors supplied every sample. CDR1 and CDR2 (germline): SEHNR, FQNEAQ (reference sequence). The CDR3 runs to 15 residues. Trimming took 6 bases from V and 0 from J, leaving 14 bases between them. The TCR comes from a female donor in good health and CMV-seronegative. Sequencing was done on a sample of PBMCs. The chain combines TRBV7-9 with TRBJ1-1; D not resolved. In nucleotides, the CDR3 is TGTGCCAGCAGTTCCATACAGTTGATGAACACTGAAGCTTTCTTT. This encodes CASSSIQLMNTEAFF.